The entry that follows covers one T cell receptor beta chain sequence. The junction departs from the called germline gene at one end, perhaps through a read error. The data were obtained in a study of blood T cells in healthy people across ages. Combining a sample-barcoded 5' primer with a J-beta primer mix, a second PCR ran for roughly 6 to 12 cycles. MiXCR was run by TCRdb on the 5' RACE reads, yielding one entry per CDR3 protein. The sample includes 550,000 to 600,000 distinct CDR3 sequences, 25% to 30% of them seen just once. The TCR sequence derives from a woman in her seventies in good health. Sequencing used blood.

The CDR3 DNA reads TGTGCCATCAGTGAGTCTACCGGGTCAGGGGTGGCAGAGGCCCAGTACTTC. This sequence encodes CAISESTGSGVAEAQYF. The chain recombines TRBV10-3 with TRBJ2-1; D possibly corresponds to TRBD1 (6 bases). The closer fit of TRBJ2-5 to the DNA end suggests the J call may be wrong. The CDR3 is 17 amino acids. Germline V CDR1 and CDR2: ENHRY, SYGVKD.